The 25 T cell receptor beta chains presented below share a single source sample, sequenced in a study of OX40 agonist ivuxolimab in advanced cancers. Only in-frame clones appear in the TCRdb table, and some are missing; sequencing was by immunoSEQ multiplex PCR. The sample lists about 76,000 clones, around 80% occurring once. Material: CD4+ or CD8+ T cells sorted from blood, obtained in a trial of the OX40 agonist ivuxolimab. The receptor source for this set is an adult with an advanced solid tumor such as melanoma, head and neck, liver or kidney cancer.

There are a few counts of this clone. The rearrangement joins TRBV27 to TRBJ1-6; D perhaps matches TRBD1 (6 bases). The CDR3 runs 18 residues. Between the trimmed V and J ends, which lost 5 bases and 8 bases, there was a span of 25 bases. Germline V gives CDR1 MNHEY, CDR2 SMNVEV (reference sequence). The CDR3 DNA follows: TGTGCCAGCAGTCGATACTTCGAAACCGGGACATACGATTCACCCCTCCACTTT. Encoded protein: CASSRYFETGTYDSPLHF.

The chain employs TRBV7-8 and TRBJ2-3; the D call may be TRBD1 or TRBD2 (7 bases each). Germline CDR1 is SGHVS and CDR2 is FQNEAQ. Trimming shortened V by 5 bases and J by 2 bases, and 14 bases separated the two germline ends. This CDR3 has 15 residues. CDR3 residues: CASSGRDSYTDTQYF. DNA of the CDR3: TGTGCCAGCAGCGGGAGGGACAGCTACACAGATACGCAGTATTTT.

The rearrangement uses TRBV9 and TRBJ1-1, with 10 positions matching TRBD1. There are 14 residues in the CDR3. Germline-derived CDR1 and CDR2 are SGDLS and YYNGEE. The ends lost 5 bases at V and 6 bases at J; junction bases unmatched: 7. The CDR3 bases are TGTGCCAGCAGACCAGGACAGGGGGGATCTGAAGCTTTCTTT. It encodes CASRPGQGGSEAFF.

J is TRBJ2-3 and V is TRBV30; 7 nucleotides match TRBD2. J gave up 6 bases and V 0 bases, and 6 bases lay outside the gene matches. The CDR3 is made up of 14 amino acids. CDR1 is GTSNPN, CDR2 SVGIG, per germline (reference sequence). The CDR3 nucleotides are TGTGCCTGGAGTGTCCGGGGGGTAGGGGATACGCAGTATTTT. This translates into CAWSVRGVGDTQYF.

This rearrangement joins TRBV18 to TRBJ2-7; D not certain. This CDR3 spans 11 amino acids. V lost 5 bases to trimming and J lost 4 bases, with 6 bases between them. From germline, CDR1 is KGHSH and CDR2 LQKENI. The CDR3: CASSGHYEQYF. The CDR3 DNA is TGTGCCAGCTCAGGCCATTACGAGCAGTACTTC.

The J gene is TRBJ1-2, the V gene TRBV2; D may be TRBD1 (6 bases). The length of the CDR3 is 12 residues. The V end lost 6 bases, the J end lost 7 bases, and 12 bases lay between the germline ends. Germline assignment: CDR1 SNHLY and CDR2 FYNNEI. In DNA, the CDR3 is TGTGCCAGCAGAATTCAAGGGGGTGGCTACACCTTC. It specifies CASRIQGGGYTF.

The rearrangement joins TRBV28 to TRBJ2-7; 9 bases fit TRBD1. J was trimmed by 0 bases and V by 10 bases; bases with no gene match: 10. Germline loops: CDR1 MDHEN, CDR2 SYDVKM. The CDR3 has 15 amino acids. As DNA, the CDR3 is TGTGCCATTACACAGGGGGCTCGCAGCTCCTACGAGCAGTACTTC. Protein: CAITQGARSSYEQYF.

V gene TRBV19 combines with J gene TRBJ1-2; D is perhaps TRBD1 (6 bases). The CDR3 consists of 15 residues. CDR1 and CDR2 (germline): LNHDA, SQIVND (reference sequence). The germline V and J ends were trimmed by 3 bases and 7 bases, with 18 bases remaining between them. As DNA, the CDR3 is TGTGCCAGTAGTATCTCCCGGGACACGGGTTTTGGCTACACCTTC. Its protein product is CASSISRDTGFGYTF.

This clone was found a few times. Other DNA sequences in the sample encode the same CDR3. CDR3 nucleotide sequence: TGTGCCAGCAGCTTACAGGGTGTATCGAGTGAAGCTTTCTTT. It translates to CASSLQGVSSEAFF. The rearrangement links TRBV7-9 to TRBJ1-1; D possibly corresponds to TRBD1 (5 bases). Germline values: CDR1 SEHNR, CDR2 FQNEAQ (reference sequence). V lost 2 bases and J lost 7, with 14 bases in between. The CDR3 loop spans 14 amino acids.

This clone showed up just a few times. The CDR3 sequence is CASSFSPGTEAFF. The CDR3 nucleotides read TGTGCCAGCAGCTTCTCGCCTGGGACTGAAGCTTTCTTT. The chain carries TRBV9 and TRBJ1-1; no firm D call. V was trimmed by 4 bases and J by 5 bases, leaving 12 bases between them. CDR1 is SGDLS, CDR2 YYNGEE, per germline. The CDR3 has 13 residues.

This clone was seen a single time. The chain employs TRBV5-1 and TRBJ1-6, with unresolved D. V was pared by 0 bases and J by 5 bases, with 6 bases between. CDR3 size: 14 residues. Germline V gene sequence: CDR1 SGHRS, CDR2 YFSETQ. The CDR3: CASSLAQNNSPLHF. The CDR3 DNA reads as TGCGCCAGCAGCTTGGCCCAGAATAATTCACCCCTCCACTTT.

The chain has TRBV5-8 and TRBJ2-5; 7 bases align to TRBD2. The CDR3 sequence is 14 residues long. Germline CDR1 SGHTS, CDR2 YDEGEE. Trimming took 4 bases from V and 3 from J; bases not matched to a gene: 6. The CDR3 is CASSPGLVEETQYF. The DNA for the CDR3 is TGTGCCAGCAGCCCTGGACTAGTGGAAGAGACCCAGTACTTC.

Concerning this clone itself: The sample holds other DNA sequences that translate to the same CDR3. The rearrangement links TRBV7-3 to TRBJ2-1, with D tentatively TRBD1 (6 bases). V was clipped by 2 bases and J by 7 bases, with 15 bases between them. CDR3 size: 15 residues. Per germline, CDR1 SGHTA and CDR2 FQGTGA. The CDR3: CASSLGGPPGNEQFF. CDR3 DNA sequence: TGTGCCAGCAGCTTAGGGGGCCCACCCGGGAATGAGCAGTTCTTC.

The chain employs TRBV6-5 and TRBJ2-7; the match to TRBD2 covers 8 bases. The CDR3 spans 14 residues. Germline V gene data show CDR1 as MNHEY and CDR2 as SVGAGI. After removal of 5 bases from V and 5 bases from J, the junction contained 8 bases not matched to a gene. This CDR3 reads CASSAAGGIDEQYF. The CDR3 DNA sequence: TGTGCCAGCAGTGCGGCGGGGGGAATCGACGAGCAGTACTTC.

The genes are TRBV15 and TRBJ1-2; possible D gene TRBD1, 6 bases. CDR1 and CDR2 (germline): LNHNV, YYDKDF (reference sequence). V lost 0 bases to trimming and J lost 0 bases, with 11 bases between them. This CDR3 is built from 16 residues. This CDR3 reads CATSRETGSSNYGYTF. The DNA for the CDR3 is TGTGCCACCAGCAGAGAAACAGGGAGCTCTAACTATGGCTACACCTTC.

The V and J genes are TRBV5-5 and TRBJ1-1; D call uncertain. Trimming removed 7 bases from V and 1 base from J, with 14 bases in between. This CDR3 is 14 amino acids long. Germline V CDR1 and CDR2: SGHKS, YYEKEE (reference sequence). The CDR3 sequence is CASGIGEGNTEAFF. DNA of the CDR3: TGTGCCAGCGGCATTGGGGAGGGGAACACTGAAGCTTTCTTT. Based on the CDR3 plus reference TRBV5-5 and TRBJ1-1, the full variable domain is DAGVTQSPTHLIKTRGQQVTLRCSPISGHKSVSWYQQVLGQGPQFIFQYYEKEERGRGNFPDRFSARQFPNYSSELNVNALLLGDSALYLCASGIGEGNTEAFFGQGTRLTVV.

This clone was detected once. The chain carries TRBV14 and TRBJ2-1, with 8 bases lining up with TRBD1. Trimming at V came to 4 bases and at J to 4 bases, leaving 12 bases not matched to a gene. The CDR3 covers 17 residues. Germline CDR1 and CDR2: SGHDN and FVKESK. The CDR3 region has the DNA TGTGCCAGCAGCCGCCAGGTCGGACAGGGATCATACAATGAGCAGTTCTTC. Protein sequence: CASSRQVGQGSYNEQFF.

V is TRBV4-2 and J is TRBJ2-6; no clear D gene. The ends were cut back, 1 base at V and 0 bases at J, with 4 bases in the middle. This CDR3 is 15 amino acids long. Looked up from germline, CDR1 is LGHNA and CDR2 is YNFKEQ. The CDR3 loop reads CASSQGNSGANVLTF. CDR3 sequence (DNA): TGTGCCAGCAGCCAAGGGAACTCTGGGGCCAACGTCCTGACTTTC.

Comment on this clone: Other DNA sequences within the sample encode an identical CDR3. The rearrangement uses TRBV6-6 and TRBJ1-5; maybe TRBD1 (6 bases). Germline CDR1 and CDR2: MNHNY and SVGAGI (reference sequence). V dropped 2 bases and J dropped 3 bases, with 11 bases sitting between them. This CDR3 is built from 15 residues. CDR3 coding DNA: TGTGCCAGCAGTTACGGGGGCAGCAACAATCAGCCCCAGCATTTT. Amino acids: CASSYGGSNNQPQHF.

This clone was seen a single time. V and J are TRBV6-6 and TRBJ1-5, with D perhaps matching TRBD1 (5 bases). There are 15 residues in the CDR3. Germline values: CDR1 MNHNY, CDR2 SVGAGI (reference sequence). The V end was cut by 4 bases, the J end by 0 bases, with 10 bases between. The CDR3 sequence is CASSSGGYSNQPQHF. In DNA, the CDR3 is TGTGCCAGCAGTTCCGGGGGTTATAGCAATCAGCCCCAGCATTTT.

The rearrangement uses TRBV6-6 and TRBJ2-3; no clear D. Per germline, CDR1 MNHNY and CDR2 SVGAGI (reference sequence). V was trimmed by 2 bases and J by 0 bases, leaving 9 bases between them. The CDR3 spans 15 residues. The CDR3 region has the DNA TGTGCCAGCAGTTACGACCGGTTTAGCACAGATACGCAGTATTTT. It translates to CASSYDRFSTDTQYF.

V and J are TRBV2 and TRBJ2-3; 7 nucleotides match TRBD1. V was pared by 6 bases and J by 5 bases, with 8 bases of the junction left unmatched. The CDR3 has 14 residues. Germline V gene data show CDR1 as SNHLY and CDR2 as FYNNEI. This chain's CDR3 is CASSVDRAGDTQYF. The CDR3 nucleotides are TGTGCCAGCAGCGTAGACAGGGCGGGAGATACGCAGTATTTT.

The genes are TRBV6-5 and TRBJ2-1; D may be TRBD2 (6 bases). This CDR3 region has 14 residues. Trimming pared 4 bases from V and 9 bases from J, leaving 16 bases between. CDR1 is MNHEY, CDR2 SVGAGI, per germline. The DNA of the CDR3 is TGTGCCAGCAGTTTCCGACTAGATGGGTCTGAGCAGTTCTTC. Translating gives CASSFRLDGSEQFF.

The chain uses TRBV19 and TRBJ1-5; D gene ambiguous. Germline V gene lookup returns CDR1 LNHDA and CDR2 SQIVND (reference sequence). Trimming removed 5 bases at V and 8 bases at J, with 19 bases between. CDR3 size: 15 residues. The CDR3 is CASSPLPLGVEPQHF. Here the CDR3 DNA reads TGTGCCAGTAGTCCCCTCCCTTTAGGTGTAGAGCCCCAGCATTTT.

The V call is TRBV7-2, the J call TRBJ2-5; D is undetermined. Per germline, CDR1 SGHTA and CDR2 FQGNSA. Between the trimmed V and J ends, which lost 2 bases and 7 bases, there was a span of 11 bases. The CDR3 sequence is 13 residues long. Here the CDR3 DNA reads TGTGCCAGCAGCTTAATTAACCCGGGGACCCAGTACTTC. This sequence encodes CASSLINPGTQYF.